This T cell receptor (beta chain) was found in a study of human T cells and chemical hapten exposure. The wider study: Patients, a majority of them female, were diagnosed with alopecia areata, totalis or universalis.

This clonotype was found many times. MiXCR, applied by TCRdb to the RACE reads, yields one record per CDR3 protein. This sample yields approximately 87,000 distinct CDR3 sequences, of which roughly 11% are seen a single time; 2.5% to 4% belongs to the top ten. Indicated time point: patch test 2, 6 weeks after DPC sensitization. Treatment given: therapeutic diphenylcyclopropenone sensitization with weekly scalp DPC. Germline CDR1 SGDLS, CDR2 YYNGEE. This CDR3 comprises 15 residues. V was trimmed by 2 bases and J by 6 bases, leaving 17 bases between them. The source of this sequence is a woman aged 40-49 years with alopecia areata. Some clones in this sample may be carry-over from other donors' samples. The V and J genes are TRBV9 and TRBJ1-2; TRBD1 might be the D (5 bases). The material was whole blood, obtained in connection with sensitization to the hapten diphenylcyclopropenone (DPC). The CDR3 loop reads CASSVKDIPWDGYTF. In DNA form, the CDR3 reads TGTGCCAGCAGCGTCAAGGACATCCCGTGGGATGGCTACACCTTC.